This T cell receptor beta chain was retrieved from a study of T cell responses to AZD1222 COVID-19 vaccine. Comment on this clone: The antigen is unknown.

Study-wide points: Within unmutated variant regions lay the reported targets of nearly half of spike-specific TCRs. Only a handful of AZD1222 recipients were seropositive at baseline. An increase in Spike-specific TCR breadth and depth was observed after two AZD1222 doses.

The data were produced by immunoSEQ multiplex PCR, yet TCRdb's version contains in-frame clones alone and is incomplete. The sample carries just under 150,000 clones, 89% recorded once. The sequence was obtained from an adult who received the AZD1222 COVID-19 vaccine. The source was peripheral blood, collected 28 days after the second AZD1222 dose.

The CDR3 region is CASSIRTGALFYGYTF. The CDR3 DNA reads as TGTGCCAGTAGTATTAGGACAGGGGCCCTGTTTTATGGCTACACCTTC. The chain recombines TRBV19 with TRBJ1-2, with 9 bases that match TRBD1. J lost 5 bases, V lost 3 bases, and 10 bases had no gene match. The V gene's germline CDR1 is LNHDA and CDR2 SQIVND (reference sequence). This CDR3 has 16 residues.